This section outlines one T cell receptor (beta chain) sequence together with its context. As yet, its antigen is unknown. This record comes from a study of follicular helper T cells after annual influenza vaccination. Study findings and constraints: Recurrent ICOS+CD38+ cTfh clonotypes included tetramer and AIM influenza-specific ones. Change in circulating plasmablasts correlated with ICOS+CD38+ cTfh clonality change.

Trimming cost V 3 bases and J 2 bases, with 4 bases left between them. Germline V gene data show CDR1 as SGHNT and CDR2 as YENEEA. The CDR3 is made up of 12 amino acids. Survey level resolution was used for TCRB sequencing. The assay was immunoSEQ multiplex PCR, and TCRdb's table has in-frame clones only and misses some. The sample holds 3,500 to 5,500 clones, 82% seen once. The time point: 2015-2016 season, pre-vaccination. Before and after seasonal inactivated influenza vaccination, adults gave blood for sorting CD4 subsets for sequencing. This chain joins TRBV11-3 and TRBJ1-2; D remains unclear. This receptor was identified in an adult who received the influenza vaccine. The sequencing here drew on CXCR5+ CD38- circulating T follicular helper cells from blood, taken on the day of influenza vaccination. Documented subset: circulating Tfh, non-naive CD4+CXCR5+PD-1+ (ICOS+CD38+ or ICOS-CD38-). The CDR3 DNA is TGTGCCAGCAGCTTTCTGAACTATGGCTACACCTTC. Encoded protein: CASSFLNYGYTF.